The 18 T cell receptor beta chains listed next were all sequenced from one sample in a study of tumor-infiltrating lymphocytes in localized non-small cell lung cancer listed by TCRdb under 2021. The library was prepared using the immunoSEQ multiplex PCR assay. As stored in TCRdb, this immuneACCESS dataset retains in-frame rearrangements with V and J assigned. A fraction of the clones does not appear; measured against another copy, unresolved V genes explain less than half of the discrepancy, and the remainder lacks a known reason. Present in this sample are fewer than 25,000 clones, roughly 73% of which were seen just once. 6.3% of the sample is taken by the ten largest. Sequences were obtained from lung tumor tissue. Receptors were obtained from a human donor with non-small cell lung cancer.

The V call is TRBV11-3, the J call TRBJ2-3, with TRBD2 matching 9 bases. The CDR3 has 18 residues. Germline CDR1 and CDR2: SGHNT and YENEEA. V was clipped by 3 bases and J by 4 bases; unmatched bases: 14. CDR3 protein: CASSFPMKASGASDTQYF. In nucleotides, the CDR3 is TGTGCCAGCAGCTTTCCCATGAAGGCTAGCGGGGCCTCAGATACGCAGTATTTT.

The chain couples TRBV27 to TRBJ1-1, with a weak D call TRBD1 (5 bases). V dropped 6 bases and J dropped 3 bases, with 11 bases sitting between them. CDR1 and CDR2 from the germline V gene are MNHEY and SMNVEV (reference sequence). The CDR3 has 13 amino acids. The DNA of the CDR3 is TGTGCCAGCAGGGTCAGGGAGGACACTGAAGCTTTCTTT. Translation: CASRVREDTEAFF.

The CDR3 here is CASSPPGSNQPQHF. The CDR3 DNA sequence: TGTGCCAGCTCACCACCAGGAAGCAATCAGCCCCAGCATTTT. The chain is built from TRBV18 and TRBJ1-5; D gene unclear. Looked up from germline, CDR1 is KGHSH and CDR2 is LQKENI. Trimming stripped 0 bases from V and 1 base from J, with 4 bases between. The length of the CDR3 is 14 residues.

V gene TRBV5-6 combines with J gene TRBJ1-2; D uncertain. There are 13 residues in the CDR3. Germline CDR1 reads SGHDT; CDR2 reads YYEEEE. Between the trimmed V and J ends, which lost 1 base and 2 bases, there was a span of 6 bases. The CDR3 loop is CASSLNQNYGYTF. For the CDR3, the DNA is TGTGCCAGCAGCTTGAACCAAAACTATGGCTACACCTTC.

This clone was counted only a few times. V usage is TRBV29-1 and J usage is TRBJ1-5, with 7 nucleotides matching TRBD1. V was clipped by 6 bases and J by 0 bases; unmatched bases: 2. CDR1 is SQVTM and CDR2 is ANQGSEA in the germline V gene. There are 13 residues in the CDR3. The CDR3 DNA sequence: TGCAGCGTCGGGACAGATAGCAATCAGCCCCAGCATTTT. It yields the protein CSVGTDSNQPQHF.

The chain is built from TRBV2 and TRBJ2-1; no definite D call. The CDR3 runs to 13 residues. V was pared by 3 bases and J by 2 bases, with 5 bases between. Germline CDR1 is SNHLY and CDR2 is FYNNEI. CDR3 sequence (DNA): TGTGCCAGCAGTGATCTTGCCTACAATGAGCAGTTCTTC. Protein: CASSDLAYNEQFF.

This clone was detected a few times. The J gene is TRBJ2-7, the V gene TRBV30, with D perhaps matching TRBD2 (6 bases). The CDR3 contains 15 residues. The germline gives CDR1 GTSNPN, CDR2 SVGIG (reference sequence). The ends were cut back, 0 bases at V and 6 bases at J, with 18 bases in the middle. The CDR3: CAWSVTRGWSGEQYF. For the CDR3, the DNA is TGTGCCTGGAGTGTAACCCGGGGGTGGTCGGGCGAGCAGTACTTC.

This chain links TRBV29-1 with TRBJ1-2, with a possible D match to TRBD1 (6 bases). The CDR3 sequence is 15 residues long. The germline V and J ends were trimmed by 4 bases and 0 bases, with 15 bases remaining between them. CDR1 is SQVTM, CDR2 ANQGSEA, per germline. The CDR3 reads CSVATGLTANYGYTF. The CDR3 DNA reads TGCAGCGTTGCGACAGGCCTTACTGCTAACTATGGCTACACCTTC.

This sequence joins TRBV4-3 and TRBJ1-2; 9 nucleotides line up with TRBD1. Trimming removed 1 base from V and 8 bases from J; junction bases left unmatched: 14. The CDR3 covers 17 residues. CDR1 and CDR2 (germline): LGHNA, YSLEER. The CDR3 region has the DNA TGCGCCAGCAGCCAAGGGAAGGCGGACAGGGGTGCGGAGGGCTACACCTTC. As protein: CASSQGKADRGAEGYTF.

Worth noting for this clone: Different DNA sequences within this sample yield the same CDR3. CDR3 region: CASSQDGAGNSPLHF. Written as DNA, the CDR3 is TGCGCCAGCAGCCAAGATGGGGCTGGGAATTCACCCCTCCACTTT. The rearrangement uses TRBV4-3 and TRBJ1-6; D is perhaps TRBD1 (5 bases). Germline V gene data show CDR1 as LGHNA and CDR2 as YSLEER. The CDR3 is made up of 15 amino acids. Trimming shortened V by 0 bases and J by 7 bases, and 10 bases separated the two germline ends.

The chain uses TRBV10-2 and TRBJ2-5; the D is unclear. This CDR3 has 13 amino acids. Deletions cut 2 bases from V and 4 bases from J, with 8 bases between. Looked up from germline, CDR1 is WSHSY and CDR2 is SAAADI. The CDR3 DNA follows: TGCGCCAGCAGTGAGCGAAGGAGAGAGACCCAGTACTTC. Translating it yields CASSERRRETQYF.

This sequence joins TRBV5-4 and TRBJ2-1; 8 bases fit TRBD2. V was clipped by 1 base and J by 6 bases; unmatched bases: 3. The CDR3 consists of 14 residues. Germline CDR1 reads SGHNT; CDR2 reads YYREEE (reference sequence). This chain's CDR3 is CASSLSGGANEQFF. CDR3 nucleotides: TGTGCCAGCAGCTTGTCCGGGGGGGCCAATGAGCAGTTCTTC.

V and J are TRBV7-2 and TRBJ1-1; a possible D gene is TRBD1 (5 bases). The V and J ends lost 3 bases and 1 base respectively, with 12 bases between them. The length of the CDR3 is 15 residues. Germline lookup yields CDR1 SGHTA and CDR2 FQGNSA. CDR3 sequence (DNA): TGTGCCAGCAGCTTCGATTCGACAGCGAACACTGAAGCTTTCTTT. Its translation: CASSFDSTANTEAFF.

The rearrangement uses TRBV19 and TRBJ2-5, with 12 positions matching TRBD2. In germline, CDR1 is LNHDA, CDR2 SQIVND (reference sequence). V shed 5 bases and J 5 bases; nucleotides not matched to a gene: 3. The CDR3 runs to 14 residues. CDR3 region: CASSAGLAGETQYF. In DNA, the CDR3 is TGTGCCAGTAGTGCGGGACTAGCGGGTGAGACCCAGTACTTC.

This chain links TRBV11-3 with TRBJ1-1, with 9 bases fitting TRBD1. The CDR3 has 14 residues. Germline V lookup: CDR1 SGHNT, CDR2 YENEEA. With 5 bases clipped from V and 6 bases from J, the junction kept 7 bases outside the gene matches. The CDR3 DNA follows: TGTGCCAGCAGCCACAGGGGGCCAGCGGCTGAAGCTTTCTTT. The encoded protein is CASSHRGPAAEAFF.

The J gene is TRBJ2-7, the V gene TRBV7-2, with 10 bases identical to TRBD2. Germline V lookup: CDR1 SGHTA, CDR2 FQGNSA. The CDR3 is made up of 16 amino acids. Unmatched junction bases numbered 3, after V lost 1 base and J lost 0 bases. CDR3 region: CASSLVLAGVSYEQYF. CDR3 nucleotide sequence: TGTGCCAGCAGCTTAGTTCTAGCGGGGGTCTCCTACGAGCAGTACTTC.

This clone appeared a few times. J is TRBJ2-2 and V is TRBV5-1, with 7 bases that match TRBD1. This CDR3 is 14 amino acids long. With 4 bases clipped from V and 3 bases from J, the junction kept 3 bases outside the gene matches. Germline loops: CDR1 SGHRS, CDR2 YFSETQ. The DNA of the CDR3 is TGCGCCAGCAGCGTTACAGGGGACACCGGGGAGCTGTTTTTT. Translating gives CASSVTGDTGELFF.

This clone turned up a few times. The rearrangement joins TRBV6-6 to TRBJ2-7; 8 positions match TRBD1. CDR3 length: 13 residues. The V gene's germline CDR1 is MNHNY and CDR2 SVGAGI (reference sequence). V shed 6 bases, J shed 0 bases, and the junction held 1 base outside the gene matches. CDR3 sequence reads: CASRGTGSYEQYF. The CDR3 nucleotides are TGTGCCAGCAGGGGGACAGGCTCCTACGAGCAGTACTTC.